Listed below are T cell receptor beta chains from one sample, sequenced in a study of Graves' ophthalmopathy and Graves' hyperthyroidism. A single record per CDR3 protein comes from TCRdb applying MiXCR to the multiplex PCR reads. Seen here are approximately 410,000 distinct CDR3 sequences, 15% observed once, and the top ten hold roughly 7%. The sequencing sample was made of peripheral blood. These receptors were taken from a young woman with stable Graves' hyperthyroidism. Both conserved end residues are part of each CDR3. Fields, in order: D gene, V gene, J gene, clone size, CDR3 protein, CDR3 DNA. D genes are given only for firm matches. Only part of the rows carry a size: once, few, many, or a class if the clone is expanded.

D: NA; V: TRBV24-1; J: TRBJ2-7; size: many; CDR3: CATSGGSEQYF; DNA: TGTGCCACCAGTGGGGGGAGCGAGCAGTACTTC
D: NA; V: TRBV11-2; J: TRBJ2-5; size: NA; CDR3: CASSYKAGGQYQETQYF; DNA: TGTGCCAGCAGCTATAAGGCCGGCGGACAGTACCAAGAGACCCAGTACTTC
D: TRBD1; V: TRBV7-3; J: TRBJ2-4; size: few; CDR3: CASSIAGGRNIKYF; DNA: TGTGCCAGCAGCATTGCAGGGGGCAGGAACATTAAGTACTTC
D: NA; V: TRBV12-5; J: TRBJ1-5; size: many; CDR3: CASGLEGRVNQPQHF; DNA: TGTGCTAGTGGTTTGGAGGGTAGAGTCAATCAGCCCCAGCATTTT
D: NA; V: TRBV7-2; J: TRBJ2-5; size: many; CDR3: CASSYRFGETQYF; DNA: TGTGCCAGCAGCTACAGGTTCGGAGAGACCCAGTACTTC
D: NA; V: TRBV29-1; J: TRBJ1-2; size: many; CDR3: CSVGGVDYGYTF; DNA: TGCAGCGTTGGAGGGGTTGACTATGGCTACACCTTC
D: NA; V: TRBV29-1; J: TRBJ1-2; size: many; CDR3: CSVEETAGYTF; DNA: TGCAGCGTTGAAGAAACAGCTGGCTACACCTTC
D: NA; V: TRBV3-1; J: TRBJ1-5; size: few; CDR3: CASSQGQSRNQPQHF; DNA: TGTGCCAGCAGCCAAGGACAAAGTCGCAATCAGCCCCAGCATTTT
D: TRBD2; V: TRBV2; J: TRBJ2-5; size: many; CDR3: CASSEIWSGGAKETQYF; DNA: TGTGCCAGCAGTGAAATTTGGAGCGGGGGGGCAAAAGAGACCCAGTACTTC
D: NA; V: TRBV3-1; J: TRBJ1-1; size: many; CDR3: CASSQGLGTEAFF; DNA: TGTGCCAGCAGCCAAGGATTAGGAACTGAAGCTTTCTTT
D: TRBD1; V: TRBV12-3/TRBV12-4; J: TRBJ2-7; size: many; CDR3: CASSFDRVGYEQYF; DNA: TGTGCCAGCAGCTTTGACAGGGTTGGATACGAGCAGTACTTC
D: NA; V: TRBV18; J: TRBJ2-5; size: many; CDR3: CASSPLHWETQYF; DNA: TGTGCCAGCTCACCACTCCATTGGGAGACCCAGTACTTC
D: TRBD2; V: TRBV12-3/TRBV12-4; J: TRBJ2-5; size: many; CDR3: CASSLETSSQETQYF; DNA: TGTGCCAGCAGTTTAGAGACTAGCTCCCAAGAGACCCAGTACTTC
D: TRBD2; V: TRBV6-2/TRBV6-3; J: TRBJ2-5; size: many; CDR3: CASIKQPGTSGEETQYF; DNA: TGTGCCAGCATCAAACAACCCGGGACTAGCGGAGAAGAGACCCAGTACTTC
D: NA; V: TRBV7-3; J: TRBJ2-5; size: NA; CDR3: CASKKQGEETQYF; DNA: TGTGCCAGCAAGAAACAGGGTGAAGAGACCCAGTACTTC
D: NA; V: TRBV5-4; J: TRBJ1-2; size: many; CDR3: CASSRFGINYGYTF; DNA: TGTGCCAGCAGCCGCTTCGGGATTAACTATGGCTACACCTTC
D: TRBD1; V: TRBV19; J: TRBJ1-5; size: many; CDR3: CASSINRGQIGNQPQHF; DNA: TGTGCCAGTAGTATAAACAGGGGGCAAATTGGCAATCAGCCCCAGCATTTT
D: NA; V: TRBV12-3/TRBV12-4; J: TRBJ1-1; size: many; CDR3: CASSLGATSLGTEAFF; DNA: TGTGCCAGCAGTTTAGGGGCAACCTCTTTAGGCACTGAAGCTTTCTTT
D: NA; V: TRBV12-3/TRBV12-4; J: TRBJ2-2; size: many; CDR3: CASTKGGRTNTGELFF; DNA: TGTGCCAGCACCAAAGGTGGACGAACGAACACCGGGGAGCTGTTTTTT
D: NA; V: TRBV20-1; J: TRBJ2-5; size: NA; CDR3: CSARDGLGETQYF; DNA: TGCAGTGCTAGAGATGGGTTGGGGGAGACCCAGTACTTC
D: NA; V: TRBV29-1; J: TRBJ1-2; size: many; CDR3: CSTGRDGYTF; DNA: TGCAGCACAGGGAGAGATGGCTACACCTTC
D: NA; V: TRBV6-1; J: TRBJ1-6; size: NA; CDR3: CASSELRTLHF; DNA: TGTGCCAGCAGTGAATTGAGGACCCTCCACTTT
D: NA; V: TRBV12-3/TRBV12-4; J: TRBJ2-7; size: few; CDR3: CASSSSTALYEQYF; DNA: NA
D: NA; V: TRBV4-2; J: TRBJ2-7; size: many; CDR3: CASSQERGTYEQYF; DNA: TGTGCCAGCAGCCAAGAACGGGGGACCTACGAGCAGTACTTC
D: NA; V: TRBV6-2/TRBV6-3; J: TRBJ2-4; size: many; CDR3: CASSYGGPSNIQYF; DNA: TGTGCCAGCAGTTACGGAGGGCCGTCAAACATTCAGTACTTC